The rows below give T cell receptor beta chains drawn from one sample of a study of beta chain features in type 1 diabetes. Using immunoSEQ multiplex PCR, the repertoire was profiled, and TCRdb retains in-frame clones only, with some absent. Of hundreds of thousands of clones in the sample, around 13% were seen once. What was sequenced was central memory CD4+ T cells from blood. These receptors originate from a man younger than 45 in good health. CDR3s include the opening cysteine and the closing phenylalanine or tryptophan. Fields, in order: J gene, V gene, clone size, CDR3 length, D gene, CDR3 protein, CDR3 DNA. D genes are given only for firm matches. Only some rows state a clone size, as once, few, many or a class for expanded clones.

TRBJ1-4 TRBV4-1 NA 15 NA CASSQDLGEYEKLFF TGCGCCAGCAGCCAAGATCTGGGGGAGTATGAAAAACTGTTTTTT
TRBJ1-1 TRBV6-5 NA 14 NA CASSYTGRSTEAFF TGTGCCAGCAGTTACACAGGCAGAAGCACTGAAGCTTTCTTT
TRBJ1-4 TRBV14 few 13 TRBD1 CASSRDRVEKLFF TGTGCCAGCAGCCGGGACAGGGTTGAAAAACTGTTTTTT
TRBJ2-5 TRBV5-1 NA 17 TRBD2 CASSPGGTPGPQETQYF TGCGCCAGCAGCCCGGGGGGGACCCCCGGCCCTCAAGAGACCCAGTACTTC
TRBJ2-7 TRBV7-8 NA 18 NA CASSLASSNLQGSYEQYF TGTGCCAGCAGCTTAGCCAGTTCCAATCTCCAGGGGAGTTACGAGCAGTACTTC
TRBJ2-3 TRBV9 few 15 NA CASSVQDDGTDTQYF TGTGCCAGCAGCGTACAGGATGATGGCACAGATACGCAGTATTTT
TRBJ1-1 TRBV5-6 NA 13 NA CASSAQGNTEAFF TGTGCCAGCAGCGCGCAGGGGAACACTGAAGCTTTCTTT
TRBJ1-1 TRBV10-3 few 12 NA CASHGVDTEAFF TGTGCCTCCCACGGGGTTGACACTGAAGCTTTCTTT
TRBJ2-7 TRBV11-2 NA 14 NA CASSLDRFGPEQYF TGTGCCAGCAGCCTTGACAGGTTTGGACCCGAGCAGTACTTC
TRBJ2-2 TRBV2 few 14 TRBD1 CASRTGVTTGELFF TGTGCCAGCAGAACAGGGGTTACTACCGGGGAGCTGTTTTTT
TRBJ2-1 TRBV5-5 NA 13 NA CASSPVGANEQFF TGTGCCAGCAGCCCGGTGGGGGCCAATGAGCAGTTCTTC
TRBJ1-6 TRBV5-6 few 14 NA CASSLIGQNSPLHF TGTGCCAGCAGCTTGATAGGGCAGAATTCACCCCTCCACTTT
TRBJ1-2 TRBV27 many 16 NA CASSRSRTGTGYGYTF TGTGCCAGCAGTCGATCCCGTACCGGGACGGGCTATGGCTACACCTTC
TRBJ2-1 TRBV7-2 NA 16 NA CASRVHAAENYNEQFF TGTGCCAGCAGAGTACATGCGGCGGAGAACTACAATGAGCAGTTCTTC
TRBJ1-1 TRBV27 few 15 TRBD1 CASSQWDRGSTEAFF TGTGCCAGCAGTCAATGGGACAGGGGGAGCACTGAAGCTTTCTTT
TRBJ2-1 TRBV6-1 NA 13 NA CASSAGLQGEQFF TGTGCCAGCAGTGCGGGACTTCAGGGTGAGCAGTTCTTC
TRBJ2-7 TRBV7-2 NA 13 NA CASSGLNSHEQYF TGTGCCAGCAGCGGACTTAATTCCCACGAGCAGTACTTC
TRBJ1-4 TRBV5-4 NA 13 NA CASSLWTDEKLFF TGTGCCAGCAGCTTGTGGACCGATGAAAAACTGTTTTTT
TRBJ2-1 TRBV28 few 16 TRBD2 CASSSAGTSGYNEQFF TGTGCCAGCAGTTCGGCCGGGACTAGCGGATACAATGAGCAGTTCTTC